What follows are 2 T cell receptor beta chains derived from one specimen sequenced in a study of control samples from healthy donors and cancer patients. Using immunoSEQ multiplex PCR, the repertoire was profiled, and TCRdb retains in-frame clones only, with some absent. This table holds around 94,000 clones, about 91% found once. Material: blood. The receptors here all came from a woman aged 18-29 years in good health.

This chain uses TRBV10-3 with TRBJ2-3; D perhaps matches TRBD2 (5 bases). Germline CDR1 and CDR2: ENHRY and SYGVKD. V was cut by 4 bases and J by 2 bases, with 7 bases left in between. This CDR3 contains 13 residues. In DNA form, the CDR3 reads TGTGCCATCAGTGGAGGGTACACAGATACGCAGTATTTT. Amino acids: CAISGGYTDTQYF.

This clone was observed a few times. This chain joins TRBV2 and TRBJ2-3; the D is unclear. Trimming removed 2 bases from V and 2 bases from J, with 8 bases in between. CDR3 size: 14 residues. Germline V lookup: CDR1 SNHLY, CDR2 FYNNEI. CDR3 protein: CASSERLPTDTQYF. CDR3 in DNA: TGTGCCAGCAGTGAAAGGCTTCCCACAGATACGCAGTATTTT.